This T cell receptor (beta chain) originates from a study of Ad26.COV2.S vaccination and SARS-CoV-2 variants (dated by TCRdb to about 2021). For the study in its entirety: Vaccine-arm donors were drawn from COV1001, a multicentre, randomized, double-blind, placebo-controlled phase I-IIa trial of Ad26.COV2.S in healthy adults. Dosing of Ad26.COV2.S was intramuscular, at either 5x10^10 or 1x10^11 viral particles, delivered as one shot or as two shots spaced 56 days apart. TCRbeta repertoire sequencing was used to assess the specificity and breadth of SARS-CoV-2-reactive T cell receptors after Ad26.COV2.S vaccination. The TCR-sequenced set comprised approximately 32 samples: some 19 Ad26.COV2.S vaccine recipients, 5 placebo recipients and 8 SARS-CoV-2 convalescent individuals. Trial participants were randomized into five groups of five: low-dose or high-dose Ad26.COV2.S given once or twice, or placebo on both occasions. Throughout the experiments and outcome assessment, investigators stayed blinded to trial group allocation. Broad study findings and their caveats: The study was not powered to compare responses between vaccine doses or regimens. Non-spike TCR breadth was comparable between vaccine and placebo recipients, consistent with the vaccine containing only spike. Ad26.COV2.S recipients had higher spike-specific TCR breadth than placebo recipients (P = 0.0014). It was noted by the authors that total T cell responses may have been underestimated by the TCR breadth and depth analyses. After vaccination, substantial breadth of spike-specific CD8+ and CD4+ T cell responses was reported.

Explained via the paper, the treatment or condition label denotes: roughly 20 received Ad26.COV2.S at low or high dose, single or two shots; 5 received placebo; per-sample allocation not given. For vaccine and placebo recipients, the sequenced repertoires came from samples collected on day 63 after the first injection. Cohort 1b enrolled about two dozen adults aged 18-55 years at a single site in Boston, USA, between 29 July and 7 August 2020. As a vaccine, Ad26.COV2.S was a replication-incompetent adenovirus type 26 vector that expressed a prefusion-stabilized SARS-CoV-2 spike protein derived from the original Wuhan strain. Measured from the cysteine to the phenylalanine, the CDR3 is 15 residues long. The entry retains the CDR3 DNA only, 45 bases that are in frame from base 1. V lost 0 bases and J lost 2 bases, and the count of bases not matched to a germline gene is 1. The germline V gene sets CDR1 to KGHSH and CDR2 to LQKENI.

The immunoSEQ Assay was the method used to sequence TCRbeta CDR3 regions. After extraction, genomic DNA underwent amplification by bias-controlled multiplex PCR, followed by high-throughput sequencing. The study's own analysis went as follows. To quantify the absolute abundance of every unique TCRbeta CDR3 region, sequences were collapsed and filtered. Usable DNA was measured by amplifying reference genes present in all nucleated cells, and TCRbeta template counts were normalized to that usable DNA to estimate T cell fraction. Repertoire TCRs were annotated as SARS-CoV-2-specific when V gene, CDR3 amino acid sequence and J gene were exactly matched to a known reactive TCR set. The reference SARS-CoV-2 TCR set was obtained from MIRA and was filtered for enrichment in COVID-19-positive ImmuneCODE repertoires, whereby public or cross-reactive TCRs were removed. Using the MIRA antigens, annotated TCRs were further analysed by specific ORF or by position within an ORF. Breadth was defined as annotated unique rearrangements over total unique productive rearrangements; depth was the summed frequency of those rearrangements. Two-sided Wilcoxon rank-sum tests were applied when comparing TCR breadth between groups. This is the immuneACCESS table as TCRdb keeps it, with only in-frame sequences that have V and J called. A part of the clones is gone; compared with another copy, unresolved V genes explain less than half, and the rest is unexplained. V and J calls and clone size follow that table, whereas D and trimming were derived from the DNA. The sample data list hundreds of thousands of clones, and about 88% of these were observed just once. The ten most abundant clones make up about 3.3% of the sample.

A note on this clone: There is no known antigen for this receptor. No quality values exist for individual bases; no much larger clone is one base distant. Other DNA sequences in this specimen translate into the identical CDR3.

Specimen: peripheral blood, collected in a trial of Ad26.COV2.S vaccine versus placebo. The sequence joins TRBV18 to TRBJ2-7; 10 junctional bases match TRBD2. This receptor was obtained from a person between 18 and 65 years old who received the Ad26.COV2.S COVID-19 vaccine or a placebo. Here is the DNA: TGTGCCAGCTCACCACCCCTAGCGGGGGCCTACGAGCAGTACTTC. It is translated as CASSPPLAGAYEQYF.